Sequencing of this T cell receptor beta chain was carried out in a study of identical twins. General study points: While abundant cord blood beta clonotypes carried fewer insertions, memory repertoires showed no such pattern.

This clonotype was found a few times. As yet, its antigen is unknown. Germline-derived CDR1 and CDR2 are MNHNS and SASEGT. With 6 bases clipped from V and 0 bases from J, the junction kept 4 bases outside the gene matches. This CDR3 has 15 amino acids. TCRdb re-analysed the 5' RACE reads in MiXCR, keeping a single row per CDR3 protein. The sample consists of about 200,000 distinct CDR3 sequences, approximately 15% of them appearing once. These records were also assigned to another study, of T cells expressing NK-cell markers.

Sequencing was performed on CD8+ T cells sorted from blood. The sequence was collected from a woman aged 18-35 years in good health. The genes are TRBV6-1 and TRBJ2-7, with 11 bases aligning to TRBD2. Here the CDR3 DNA reads TGTGCCAGCAGCCGACTAGCGGGGAGCTCCTACGAGCAGTACTTC. Translating gives CASSRLAGSSYEQYF.